This passage covers 28 T cell receptor beta chains from one sample sequenced in a study of blood T cell repertoires in COVID-19. The protocol was immunoSEQ multiplex PCR, while the TCRdb copy is restricted to in-frame clones and leaves out a portion. The data contain 150,000 to 200,000 clones, around 86% of them singletons. What was sequenced was peripheral blood. These receptors originate from a man aged 40-50 years with acute or convalescent COVID-19.

J is TRBJ1-2 and V is TRBV4-3; possible D gene TRBD1, 6 bases. Deletions cut 0 bases from V and 5 bases from J, with 13 bases between. The V gene's germline CDR1 is LGHNA and CDR2 YSLEER. CDR3 length: 15 amino acids. The CDR3 is CASSQEMTGWYGYTF. CDR3 sequence (DNA): TGCGCCAGCAGCCAAGAGATGACAGGATGGTATGGCTACACCTTC.

The J gene is TRBJ1-2, the V gene TRBV5-4; the D is unclear. The ends were cut back, 4 bases at V and 7 bases at J, with 17 bases in the middle. Germline values: CDR1 SGHNT, CDR2 YYREEE (reference sequence). The CDR3 consists of 14 residues. CDR3 loop: CASSKDWEWGGYTF. The CDR3 region has the DNA TGTGCCAGCAGCAAAGACTGGGAGTGGGGTGGCTACACCTTC.

This chain joins TRBV28 and TRBJ2-1; possibly TRBD2 for D (6 bases). Germline-derived CDR1 and CDR2 are MDHEN and SYDVKM. The CDR3 is 15 residues long. Trimming pared 6 bases from V and 2 bases from J, leaving 14 bases between. In nucleotides, the CDR3 is TGTGCCAGCAGAGGAGGCGGGGCCGCCTACAATGAGCAGTTCTTC. Translation gives CASRGGGAAYNEQFF. The whole variable domain, remainder taken from reference TRBV28 and TRBJ2-1, is DVKVTQSSRYLVKRTGEKVFLECVQDMDHENMFWYRQDPGLGLRLIYFSYDVKMKEKGDIPEGYSVSREKKERFSLILESASTNQTSMYLCASRGGGAAYNEQFFGPGTRLTVL.

This clone has just one count. V is TRBV5-8 and J is TRBJ1-1; weak D call: TRBD1 (6 bases). The V gene's germline CDR1 is SGHTS and CDR2 YDEGEE. This CDR3 spans 15 amino acids. V was trimmed by 2 bases and J by 1 base, leaving 12 bases between them. CDR3 DNA sequence: TGTGCCAGCAGCTTTGGTGGGGGCCAGAACACTGAAGCTTTCTTT. Protein product: CASSFGGGQNTEAFF.

The genes are TRBV5-1 and TRBJ2-5; 12 bases are a match to TRBD1. The J segment lost 4 bases and the V segment lost 5 bases, leaving 15 bases of the junction unmatched. The CDR3 runs to 18 residues. Germline V gene data show CDR1 as SGHRS and CDR2 as YFSETQ. DNA of the CDR3: TGCGCCAGCAGACGTTTTTCCGGGACAGGGGGCTCAGGAGAGACCCAGTACTTC. As protein: CASRRFSGTGGSGETQYF.

The chain couples TRBV2 to TRBJ2-1; 11 nucleotides align to TRBD2. The J segment lost 8 bases and the V segment lost 6 bases, leaving 9 bases of the junction unmatched. Germline values: CDR1 SNHLY, CDR2 FYNNEI. This CDR3 contains 15 residues. The CDR3 protein is CASSRSGGAYHEQFF. As DNA, the CDR3 is TGTGCCAGCAGCCGTAGCGGGGGGGCTTATCATGAGCAGTTCTTC. Full variable domain (remainder filled in from reference TRBV2 and TRBJ2-1): EPEVTQTPSHQVTQMGQEVILRCVPISNHLYFYWYRQILGQKVEFLVSFYNNEISEKSEIFDDQFSVERPDGSNFTLKIRSTKLEDSAMYFCASSRSGGAYHEQFFGPGTRLTVL.

The rearrangement joins TRBV24-1 to TRBJ2-1, with TRBD2 matching 7 bases. CDR3 length equals 17 residues. The junction had 9 bases not matched to a gene; V was cut back by 5 bases and J by 0 bases. The V gene's germline CDR1 is KGHDR and CDR2 SFDVKD. This chain's CDR3 is CATSGLGGVDSYNEQFF. CDR3 nucleotide sequence: TGTGCCACCAGTGGGTTGGGAGGGGTCGACTCCTACAATGAGCAGTTCTTC.

The J gene is TRBJ2-7, the V gene TRBV9; D call uncertain. The CDR3 is made up of 12 amino acids. The germline V and J ends were trimmed by 4 bases and 3 bases, with 8 bases remaining between them. The germline gives CDR1 SGDLS, CDR2 YYNGEE. CDR3 sequence reads: CASSPPSYEQYF. Here the CDR3 DNA reads TGTGCCAGCAGCCCCCCGAGCTACGAGCAGTACTTC.

This chain links TRBV7-9 with TRBJ2-1; 8 nucleotides agree with TRBD2. The germline V gene has CDR1 SEHNR and CDR2 FQNEAQ (reference sequence). The CDR3 contains 13 residues. With V trimmed by 7 bases and J by 8 bases, 7 bases remained unmatched. CDR3 residues: CASNLSGEDEQFF. The CDR3 DNA reads TGTGCCAGCAACCTTAGCGGGGAGGATGAGCAGTTCTTC. Complete variable domain (other parts from reference TRBV7-9 and TRBJ2-1): DTGVSQNPRHKITKRGQNVTFRCDPISEHNRLYWYRQTLGQGPEFLTYFQNEAQLEKSRLLSDRFSAERPKGSFSTLEIQRTEQGDSAMYLCASNLSGEDEQFFGPGTRLTVL.

This sequence joins TRBV4-1 and TRBJ2-7; weak D call: TRBD2 (5 bases). The CDR3 runs to 11 residues. Germline CDR1 MGHRA, CDR2 YSYEKL. Trimming stripped 3 bases from V and 10 bases from J, with 10 bases between. In DNA, the CDR3 is TGCGCCAGCAGCCAGAGGGCTAGACAGTACTTC. This codes for CASSQRARQYF.

The gene calls are TRBV6-5 and TRBJ2-7, with 10 bases that match TRBD2. V lost 6 bases to trimming and J lost 3 bases; unmatched junction nucleotides: 8. Germline V CDR1 and CDR2: MNHEY, SVGAGI. The CDR3 totals 15 residues. CDR3 in amino acids: CASRSTSGDLYEQYF. CDR3 DNA sequence: TGTGCCAGCAGGTCCACTAGCGGGGACCTCTACGAGCAGTACTTC.

The J gene is TRBJ1-5, the V gene TRBV2; TRBD1 aligns across 8 bases. The CDR3 sequence is 16 residues long. Trimming cost V 1 base and J 7 bases; bases outside gene matches: 9. Germline CDR1 SNHLY, CDR2 FYNNEI. CDR3 DNA sequence: TGTGCCAGCAGTGAAGAGGCGGACAGGGTCCGCCAGCCCCAGCATTTT. As protein: CASSEEADRVRQPQHF.

The CDR3 here is CASRFDRDYGYTF. The DNA for the CDR3 is TGTGCCAGCAGATTCGACAGGGACTATGGCTACACCTTC. V is TRBV27 and J is TRBJ1-2; 7 positions match TRBD1. Germline assignment: CDR1 MNHEY and CDR2 SMNVEV (reference sequence). Unmatched junction bases numbered 4, after V lost 6 bases and J lost 3 bases. This CDR3 is built from 13 residues.

The gene calls are TRBV19 and TRBJ2-1; a possible D gene is TRBD2 (6 bases). Germline V gives CDR1 LNHDA, CDR2 SQIVND (reference sequence). V lost 5 bases to trimming and J lost 5 bases, with 16 bases between them. The CDR3 contains 15 residues. CDR3 residues: CASSQGLPSHNEQFF. The CDR3 DNA reads as TGTGCCAGTAGTCAGGGACTGCCATCGCACAATGAGCAGTTCTTC.

The CDR3 here is CASSFRGTGELFF. The CDR3 DNA reads TGTGCCAGCAGTTTTAGGGGTACCGGGGAGCTGTTTTTT. This chain connects TRBV6-5 to TRBJ2-2, with D possibly being TRBD1 (5 bases). Germline V gene sequence: CDR1 MNHEY, CDR2 SVGAGI. The CDR3 runs 13 residues. Trimming cost V 4 bases and J 5 bases, with 8 bases left between them.

The chain joins TRBV5-1 to TRBJ2-5; 8 bases map to TRBD1. J was trimmed by 4 bases and V by 4 bases; bases with no gene match: 15. Germline CDR1 and CDR2: SGHRS and YFSETQ. This CDR3 contains 17 residues. The DNA of the CDR3 is TGCGCCAGCAGCACGGAACCCCAACAGGGGGGAGCAGAGACCCAGTACTTC. Protein product: CASSTEPQQGGAETQYF.

The chain links TRBV7-9 to TRBJ2-7; 8 nucleotides align to TRBD1. The V and J ends lost 0 bases and 2 bases, in that order; junction bases with no gene match: 6. Germline CDR1 and CDR2: SEHNR and FQNEAQ (reference sequence). The CDR3 spans 16 residues. As DNA, the CDR3 is TGTGCCAGCAGCTTAGCGCTGGACAGGGCGGCCTACGAGCAGTACTTC. Translating gives CASSLALDRAAYEQYF.

This clone has just one count. The chain couples TRBV9 to TRBJ2-5, with 8 positions matching TRBD2. The germline gives CDR1 SGDLS, CDR2 YYNGEE. The CDR3 length is 16 residues. The trim removed 0 bases at V and 1 base at J, leaving 5 bases unmatched. The CDR3 DNA reads as TGTGCCAGCAGCGTAGGAAATAGCGGGGTCCAAGAGACCCAGTACTTC. It yields the protein CASSVGNSGVQETQYF.

This clone came up once. This rearrangement joins TRBV7-9 to TRBJ2-2, with a weak D call TRBD1 (6 bases). Germline V gene sequence: CDR1 SEHNR, CDR2 FQNEAQ (reference sequence). The length of the CDR3 is 14 residues. The ends were cut back, 4 bases at V and 7 bases at J, with 13 bases in the middle. The CDR3 region is CASSSPGAVGELFF. The CDR3 DNA sequence: TGTGCCAGCAGCTCCCCAGGGGCCGTCGGGGAGCTGTTTTTT.

CDR3 coding DNA: TGTGCCACCCAGTTAACCGGAGGCGCTAACTATGGCTACACCTTC. The encoded protein is CATQLTGGANYGYTF. The V gene is TRBV3-1 (or the pseudogene TRBV3-2), the J gene TRBJ1-2; D is ambiguous. Germline V lookup: CDR1 LGHDT, CDR2 YNNKEL (reference sequence). This CDR3 region has 15 residues. Trimming took 10 bases from V and 0 from J, leaving 18 bases between them.

This clone has a single count. This rearrangement joins TRBV6-2 or TRBV6-3 to TRBJ2-4; maybe TRBD2 (6 bases). CDR1 is MNHEY and CDR2 is SVGEGT in the germline V gene. The ends were cut back, 3 bases at V and 6 bases at J, with 9 bases in the middle. The CDR3 spans 13 residues. For the CDR3, the DNA is TGTGCCAGCAGTTATGGAGGGTCAAACATTCAGTACTTC. Translating gives CASSYGGSNIQYF.

The chain joins TRBV7-6 to TRBJ1-2, with a weak D call TRBD1 (5 bases). This CDR3 region has 18 residues. The V and J ends lost 2 bases and 4 bases respectively, with 23 bases between them. CDR1 is SGHVS, CDR2 FNYEAQ, per germline. The CDR3 DNA follows: TGTGCCAGCAGCTTAAATACTCGGGCAGGGAATGTAGGCTATGGCTACACCTTC. Translation: CASSLNTRAGNVGYGYTF.

The chain combines TRBV28 with TRBJ2-7; no definite D call. CDR3 size: 12 residues. V shed 3 bases and J shed 3 bases, with 6 bases lying between them. Looked up from germline, CDR1 is MDHEN and CDR2 is SYDVKM. The chain's CDR3 is CASSLKRYEQYF. For the CDR3, the DNA is TGTGCCAGCAGTTTGAAGCGCTACGAGCAGTACTTC.

This CDR3 reads CASSFPGGRQYF. CDR3 DNA sequence: TGTGCCAGCAGTTTCCCCGGGGGGAGGCAGTACTTC. The chain employs TRBV27 and TRBJ2-7; 7 bases match TRBD2. The CDR3 loop spans 12 amino acids. The V segment lost 3 bases and the J segment 9 bases; nucleotides outside the gene matches: 5. Germline V gene data show CDR1 as MNHEY and CDR2 as SMNVEV (reference sequence).

The V gene is TRBV12-3 or TRBV12-4, the J gene TRBJ1-2, with D possibly TRBD1 on 5 matching bases. Trimming took off 6 bases at V and 8 bases at J, with 16 bases between the two ends. This CDR3 is 13 amino acids long. This chain's CDR3 is CASRLRGDEGYTF. CDR3 in DNA: TGTGCCAGCAGGCTCCGGGGGGACGAAGGCTACACCTTC.

This sequence joins TRBV5-5 and TRBJ2-2; maybe TRBD2 (5 bases). Trimming shortened V by 1 base and J by 6 bases, and 16 bases separated the two germline ends. The germline V gene encodes CDR1 SGHKS and CDR2 YYEKEE (reference sequence). The CDR3 spans 16 residues. CDR3 sequence (DNA): TGTGCCAGCAGCTTGAGAGGGTCCTCTGGGCCCGGGGAGCTGTTTTTT. Protein sequence: CASSLRGSSGPGELFF. The whole variable domain, filled in from reference TRBV5-5 and TRBJ2-2, reads DAGVTQSPTHLIKTRGQQVTLRCSPISGHKSVSWYQQVLGQGPQFIFQYYEKEERGRGNFPDRFSARQFPNYSSELNVNALLLGDSALYLCASSLRGSSGPGELFFGEGSRLTVL.

The chain is built from TRBV5-1 and TRBJ2-7; a possible D gene is TRBD2 (6 bases). The CDR3 covers 13 residues. The germline CDR1 and CDR2 sequences are SGHRS and YFSETQ. Trimming left V 5 bases short and J 2 bases short, with 11 bases between. CDR3 nucleotides: TGCGCCAGCAGACTAGCTCCTACCTACGAGCAGTACTTC. This encodes CASRLAPTYEQYF.

The chain couples TRBV6-2 or TRBV6-3 to TRBJ2-7; D is possibly TRBD1 (6 bases). The germline CDR1 and CDR2 sequences are MNHEY and SVGEGT. This CDR3 contains 17 residues. The V gene lost 5 bases and the J gene lost 0 bases, with 20 bases spanning the gap. CDR3 amino acids: CASSETSRDTSSYEQYF. The DNA of the CDR3 is TGTGCCAGCAGTGAGACTTCCCGGGACACAAGCTCCTACGAGCAGTACTTC.